A selection of T cell receptor beta chains follows, all from one sample in a study of chemoradiotherapy in HPV16-positive cancers. Here immunoSEQ multiplex PCR was the method, and the copy in TCRdb shows in-frame clones only, minus some. The table includes around 15,000 clones, approximately 79% detected once. Specimen collection occurred from a patient who underwent chemoradiotherapy. Receptors originate from a human donor with HPV-associated anogenital cancer. CDR3s include the opening cysteine and the closing phenylalanine or tryptophan.

>TRBJ1-4|TRBV4-3
CASSQDTKEGVGEKLFF
>TRBJ2-7|TRBV4-3
CASSQDLPATGGEQYF
>TRBJ2-6|TRBV12-5
CASGLYTGTLTSGANVLTF
>TRBJ1-2|TRBV5-1
CASSFKGQGSYGYTF
>TRBJ2-1|TRBV19
CASSMSLNNEQFF
>TRBJ2-1|TRBV7-2
CASSSTAGHNEQFF
>TRBJ1-2|TRBV27
CASSLRGGSNYGYTF
>.|TRBV4-3
CASSRDVNYEQYF
>TRBJ2-3|TRBV18
CASSQRAVSGISTDTQYF
>TRBJ1-5|TRBV10-2
CASSESRGSEPQHF
>TRBJ2-5|TRBV9
CASSVIPQETQYF
>TRBJ1-1|TRBV28
CASSRRRLNTEAFF
>TRBJ2-1|TRBV2
CASRDSYNEQFF
>TRBJ1-1|TRBV7-8
CASSLVDRSNTEAFF
>TRBJ2-1|TRBV12-5
CASGLGQSTYNEQFF
>TRBJ2-1|TRBV11-2
CASSLYRGGETYNEQFF
>TRBJ2-7|TRBV11-1
CASSFFQGEQYF
>TRBJ2-5|TRBV7-6
CASSTPRGRETQYF
>TRBJ1-2|TRBV7-8
CASSLDRGQGGYTF
>TRBJ1-3|TRBV29-1
CSAISPGNTIYF
>TRBJ2-7|TRBV5-1
CASSLMSPSGGAAYEQYF
>TRBJ1-2|TRBV7-9
CASSHGWGGGGYTF
>TRBJ1-6|TRBV28
CASRGTGSLALHF
>TRBJ2-5|TRBV19
CASSISGLAGETQYF
>TRBJ1-4|TRBV27
CASSPFWTGGPEKLFF
>TRBJ1-6|TRBV11-1
CASSPDRGPSPLHF
>TRBJ1-2|TRBV19
CASSGRNYGYTF
>TRBJ2-5|TRBV2
CASTKNTGAPRETQYF
>TRBJ2-1|TRBV27
CASRAGGAGNEQFF
>TRBJ2-3|TRBV11-2
CASSLERDRGKRDTQYF
>TRBJ1-1|TRBV30
CAWSRRYRGLLLNTEAFF
>TRBJ1-1|TRBV30
CAWTPRGPGTEAFF
>TRBJ2-3|TRBV27
CASNIWGGARDTQYF
>TRBJ2-3|TRBV6-5
CASSYGAGSTDTQYF
>TRBJ2-3|TRBV28
CASSLIPSGGAADTQYF
>TRBJ1-4|TRBV11-2
CASSDSPNEKLFF
>TRBJ1-6|TRBV6-6
CASNTGSSYNSPLHF
>TRBJ2-5|TRBV19
CASSIVPTSGGEETQYF
>TRBJ2-5|TRBV18
CASSPGIQETQYF
>TRBJ2-7|TRBV10-3
CAISDVDSYEQYF
>TRBJ1-1|TRBV6-1
CASNALGVTEAFF
>TRBJ2-2|TRBV18
CASSPLGTGSTGELFF
>TRBJ1-5|TRBV19
CASSIKDAQEQPQHF
>TRBJ2-4|TRBV21-1
CASKIKNIQYF
>TRBJ2-6|TRBV6-1
CASSEDSSGANVLTF
>TRBJ1-2|TRBV2
CASSTSTANYGYTF
>TRBJ1-1|TRBV5-4
CASSQSIGSMNTEAFF
>TRBJ1-5|TRBV19
CASSRTSNQPQHF
>TRBJ2-6|TRBV6-4
CASSPGGPSGANVLTF
>TRBJ1-2|TRBV11-2
CASSSLKADNYGYTF
>TRBJ2-7|TRBV2
CASSSGRSYEQYF
>TRBJ1-2|TRBV28
CASSLGVGGVVGYTF
>TRBJ1-4|TRBV5-6
CASSLSDRVDEKLFF
>TRBJ2-5|TRBV9
CASSVTSGPAKGETQYF
>TRBJ2-7|TRBV29-1
CSVPGLGPTYEQYF
>TRBJ2-7|TRBV9
CASSPQGAYEQYF
>TRBJ1-2|TRBV19
CASRDGQGGGYTF
>TRBJ1-2|TRBV4-3
CASSQDRNGYGYTF
>TRBJ2-1|TRBV7-9
CASSHRGRYNEQFF